These T cell receptor beta chains were read from a single sample in a study of control samples from healthy donors and cancer patients. Using immunoSEQ multiplex PCR, the repertoire was profiled, and TCRdb retains in-frame clones only, with some absent. The sample comprises some 20,000 clones, 88% of which are singletons, and about 9% rests with the top ten. Sequencing used PBMCs. Receptors were obtained from a woman aged 55-69 years with head and neck cancer. The CDR3 runs from the conserved cysteine through the conserved F or W. Fields, in order: clone size, V gene, D gene, J gene, CDR3 protein, CDR3 DNA. D genes are given only for firm matches. Some rows mark clone size as missing; the rest say once, few, many or name a class of expanded clone.

>NA|TRBV7-9|TRBD2|TRBJ2-1
CASSLMAGGYDEQFF
TGTGCCAGCAGCTTAATGGCGGGAGGTTATGATGAGCAGTTCTTC
>NA|TRBV19|TRBD1|TRBJ2-2
CASKAGTGNTGELFF
TGTGCCAGTAAAGCCGGGACAGGGAACACCGGGGAGCTGTTTTTT
>NA|TRBV7-9|NA|TRBJ1-1
CASSLQGVGTEAFF
TGTGCCAGCAGCTTACAGGGAGTCGGGACTGAAGCTTTCTTT
>NA|TRBV7-9|TRBD2|TRBJ2-7
CASSSLLAGAYEQYF
TGTGCCAGCAGTTCTTTACTAGCGGGGGCCTACGAGCAGTACTTC
>NA|TRBV5-6|NA|TRBJ2-3
CASSTARLDTQYF
TGTGCCAGCAGCACAGCTAGATTAGATACGCAGTATTTT
>NA|TRBV3-1/TRBV3-2|TRBD1|TRBJ2-1
CASSQDWGTGGLNEQFF
TGTGCCAGCAGCCAAGATTGGGGGACAGGGGGCCTCAATGAGCAGTTCTTC
>few|TRBV10-2|TRBD1|TRBJ1-1
CASSRGRTEAFF
TGCGCCAGCAGTAGGGGGCGGACTGAAGCTTTCTTT
>NA|TRBV5-1|NA|TRBJ1-1
CASSLERGRTEAFF
TGCGCCAGCAGCTTGGAAAGGGGAAGGACTGAAGCTTTCTTT
>once|TRBV11-2|TRBD2|TRBJ2-7
CASSSGTSGDSYPSYEQYF
TGTGCCAGCAGCTCCGGGACTAGCGGGGACTCCTACCCCTCCTACGAGCAGTACTTC
>NA|TRBV28|NA|TRBJ2-3
CASSSNTDTQYF
TGTGCCAGCAGTTCGAACACAGATACGCAGTATTTT
>NA|TRBV7-9|TRBD2|TRBJ2-3
CASSASGRTDTQYF
TGTGCCAGCAGCGCGAGCGGGAGAACAGATACGCAGTATTTT
>NA|TRBV19|NA|TRBJ2-1
CASSIGPLEHNEQFF
TGTGCCAGTAGTATAGGACCCCTGGAACACAATGAGCAGTTCTTC
>NA|TRBV28|NA|TRBJ1-5
CASRSRKGNQPQHF
TGTGCCAGCAGATCACGAAAGGGGAATCAGCCCCAGCATTTT
>NA|TRBV29-1|NA|TRBJ1-1
CSGGGWGVNTEAFF
TGCAGCGGCGGGGGTTGGGGGGTGAACACTGAAGCTTTCTTT
>NA|TRBV6-2/TRBV6-3|NA|TRBJ2-1
CASSYSLLRLEQFF
TGTGCCAGCAGTTACTCCCTACTCAGGTTGGAGCAGTTCTTC
>once|TRBV5-8|NA|TRBJ2-1
CASSRTGFEQFF
TGTGCCAGCAGCAGAACCGGGTTTGAGCAGTTCTTC
>NA|TRBV6-5|NA|TRBJ1-1
CASSKGWGGAFF
TGTGCCAGCAGTAAGGGGTGGGGGGGAGCTTTCTTT
>NA|TRBV2|NA|TRBJ2-2
CASNQGFTGELFF
TGTGCCAGCAACCAGGGGTTCACCGGGGAGCTGTTTTTT
>NA|TRBV15|NA|TRBJ1-4
CATSRDRSGSNEKLFF
TGTGCCACCAGCAGAGATCGATCTGGGTCTAATGAAAAACTGTTTTTT
>NA|TRBV24-1|NA|TRBJ2-2
CATSDLRTLNTGELFF
TGTGCCACCAGTGACCTCAGGACACTGAACACCGGGGAGCTGTTTTTT
>NA|TRBV3-1/TRBV3-2|NA|TRBJ1-4
CASSPGFDYFNEKLFF
TGTGCCAGCAGCCCGGGGTTCGACTACTTTAATGAAAAACTGTTTTTT
>NA|TRBV27|NA|TRBJ2-3
CASSREGFSTDTQYF
TGTGCCAGCAGTCGAGAGGGGTTTAGCACAGATACGCAGTATTTT
>NA|TRBV4-2|NA|TRBJ2-7
CASSQGQGGRYEQYF
TGTGCCAGCAGCCAAGGCCAGGGAGGCCGCTACGAGCAGTACTTC
>NA|TRBV7-9|NA|TRBJ2-1
CASDTHEQFF
TGTGCCAGTGATACCCATGAGCAGTTCTTC
>once|TRBV2|TRBD2|TRBJ2-7
CASRGLAGAYEQYF
TGTGCCAGCAGGGGACTAGCGGGGGCCTACGAGCAGTACTTC
>NA|TRBV5-1|NA|TRBJ1-1
CASSFEIPNTEAFF
TGCGCCAGCAGCTTTGAGATTCCGAACACTGAAGCTTTCTTT
>NA|TRBV9|NA|TRBJ2-1
CASSVSAVSRYNEQFF
TGTGCCAGCAGCGTAAGCGCTGTAAGCAGGTACAATGAGCAGTTCTTC
>NA|TRBV18|NA|TRBJ1-5
CASSPGGGQPQHF
TGTGCCAGCTCACCAGGGGGCGGACAGCCCCAGCATTTT
>NA|TRBV19|TRBD1|TRBJ1-6
CASNPGRQGGNSPLHF
TGTGCCAGTAACCCCGGTCGCCAGGGGGGGAATTCACCCCTCCACTTT
>NA|TRBV7-3|TRBD2|TRBJ2-3
CASSLRLAGDTDTQYF
TGTGCCAGCAGCTTAAGGCTAGCGGGAGACACAGATACGCAGTATTTT
>NA|TRBV3-1/TRBV3-2|NA|TRBJ1-2
CASSQPQGNYGYTF
TGTGCCAGCAGCCAACCCCAGGGGAACTATGGCTACACCTTC
>NA|TRBV6-5|TRBD1|TRBJ2-7
CASRPIDRGDYEQYF
TGTGCCAGCAGACCCATCGACAGGGGCGACTACGAGCAGTACTTC
>NA|TRBV7-9|NA|TRBJ1-2
CASSLPRYGYTF
TGTGCCAGCAGCTTACCCCGCTATGGCTACACCTTC
>NA|TRBV3-1/TRBV3-2|TRBD1|TRBJ2-3
CASSPRDRGLYF
TGTGCCAGCAGCCCCCGGGACAGGGGCCTGTATTTT
>once|TRBV19|NA|TRBJ2-1
CASSIVATSYNEQFF
TGTGCCAGTAGTATAGTTGCGACGTCCTACAATGAGCAGTTCTTC
>NA|TRBV3-1/TRBV3-2|NA|TRBJ1-5
CASSQDSVSGQPQHF
TGTGCCAGCAGCCAAGATTCGGTCTCCGGACAGCCCCAGCATTTT
>NA|TRBV7-2|NA|TRBJ2-1
CASSLVGAGSSYNEQFF
TGTGCCAGCAGCTTAGTGGGGGCGGGGAGCTCCTACAATGAGCAGTTCTTC
>NA|TRBV15|NA|TRBJ1-4
CATSREGLGNEKLFF
TGTGCCACCAGCAGAGAAGGCCTCGGAAATGAAAAACTGTTTTTT
>once|TRBV7-9|TRBD1|TRBJ2-3
CASSPVSGTGQDTQYF
TGTGCCAGCAGCCCCGTGAGTGGGACAGGGCAAGATACGCAGTATTTT
>NA|TRBV19|NA|TRBJ2-7
CASSPGAIYEQYF
TGTGCCAGTAGTCCGGGGGCGATCTACGAGCAGTACTTC
>NA|TRBV19|NA|TRBJ1-1
CASTVGDSTEAFF
TGTGCCAGTACGGTAGGGGATTCCACTGAAGCTTTCTTT
>NA|TRBV11-2|TRBD2|TRBJ2-7
CASSLVTSGVGEQYF
TGTGCCAGCAGCTTAGTGACTAGCGGTGTGGGCGAGCAGTACTTC
>NA|TRBV5-4|NA|TRBJ2-7
CASSYQGADWDEQYF
TGTGCCAGCAGCTACCAGGGTGCCGATTGGGACGAGCAGTACTTC
>NA|TRBV3-1/TRBV3-2|NA|TRBJ1-1
CASSQDNWARTFF
TGTGCCAGCAGCCAAGATAACTGGGCTAGAACTTTCTTT
>NA|TRBV5-1|TRBD1|TRBJ2-1
CASSLEPGQPSSYNEQFF
TGCGCCAGCAGCTTGGAACCGGGACAGCCTTCCTCCTACAATGAGCAGTTCTTC
>NA|TRBV15|TRBD2|TRBJ2-3
CATSSGLAATDTQYF
TGTGCCACCAGCAGCGGGCTAGCGGCAACAGATACGCAGTATTTT
>NA|TRBV27|NA|TRBJ2-2
CASSLSGGENGELFF
TGTGCCAGCAGTTTATCTGGAGGGGAAAACGGGGAGCTGTTTTTT
>NA|TRBV5-1|TRBD2|TRBJ2-7
CASRKASGPYEQYF
TGCGCCAGCAGAAAGGCTAGCGGACCCTACGAGCAGTACTTC
>NA|TRBV11-2|NA|TRBJ1-2
CASSRNRGVYGYTF
TGTGCCAGCAGCCGGAATCGAGGGGTCTATGGCTACACCTTC
>medium-sized|TRBV9|NA|TRBJ2-2
CASSVPENTGELFF
TGTGCCAGCAGCGTCCCAGAGAACACCGGGGAGCTGTTTTTT
>NA|TRBV29-1|NA|TRBJ2-1
CSVSVRINNEQFF
TGCAGCGTCTCGGTTAGGATCAACAATGAGCAGTTCTTC
>NA|TRBV28|NA|TRBJ1-4
CASSSSGRGATNEKLFF
TGTGCCAGCAGTTCTAGCGGGAGGGGCGCAACTAATGAAAAACTGTTTTTT
>few|TRBV11-2|NA|TRBJ1-1
CASSLGPGHPNTEAFF
TGTGCCAGCAGCTTAGGACCTGGACACCCAAACACTGAAGCTTTCTTT